This T cell receptor (beta chain) is from a study of cytomegalovirus exposure and HLA in healthy donors. Germline CDR1 and CDR2: SNHLY and FYNNEI. V lost 6 bases and J 0 bases, leaving 8 bases between the germline ends. The CDR3 runs to 13 residues. Here immunoSEQ multiplex PCR was the method, and the copy in TCRdb shows in-frame clones only, minus some. The sample holds fewer than 250,000 clones; 86% are singletons and the top ten take about 1.5%. The rearrangement links TRBV2 to TRBJ1-2; D gene unclear. The sequence came from a woman between 18 and 29 years old in good health and CMV-seronegative. The sample comprised PBMCs. In DNA form, the CDR3 reads TGTGCCAGCAGGGAGCGGACTAACTATGGCTACACCTTC. Encoded protein: CASRERTNYGYTF. The full variable domain, completed using reference TRBV2 and TRBJ1-2, is EPEVTQTPSHQVTQMGQEVILRCVPISNHLYFYWYRQILGQKVEFLVSFYNNEISEKSEIFDDQFSVERPDGSNFTLKIRSTKLEDSAMYFCASRERTNYGYTFGSGTRLTVV.